This is a list of T cell receptor beta chains from one sample in a study of shared clonotypes between healthy human individuals. TCRdb keeps only in-frame clones here, not all; method: immunoSEQ multiplex PCR. This sample has under 1,100,000 clones, with approximately 72% found just once. Sequencing was performed on memory CD4+ T cells sorted from blood. The receptors were gathered from a man younger than 35 in good health. Both conserved end residues are part of each CDR3. The D gene is left open where the match is weak. Where a row states a size, it is once, few, many or the class of an expanded clone; other rows omit it.

clone_size j_call v_call d_call cdr3_length cdr3_nt cdr3_aa
- TRBJ2-4 TRBV9 - 19 TGTGCCAGCAGCGAATCTGGAACTACAGGTGTAGGGGGTGGGAACATTCAGTACTTC CASSESGTTGVGGGNIQYF
- TRBJ2-2 TRBV11-2 - 12 TGTGCCAGCAGCTTAGTTCTCGGGGAGCTGTTTTTT CASSLVLGELFF
- TRBJ1-4 TRBV15 - 14 TGTGCCACCGAGTCGGGGGCAACTAATGAAAAACTGTTTTTT CATESGATNEKLFF
- TRBJ2-2 TRBV5-1 - 15 TGCGCCAGCAACAAAGGGACGGCGAACACCGGGGAGCTGTTTTTT CASNKGTANTGELFF
- TRBJ1-1 TRBV5-4 - 14 TGTGCCAGCAGCTTGGACAGTCTGAACACTGAAGCTTTCTTT CASSLDSLNTEAFF
- TRBJ2-5 TRBV9 - 13 TGTGCCAGCAGCGTGGGGTACCAAGAGACCCAGTACTTC CASSVGYQETQYF
- TRBJ2-2 TRBV5-1 - 14 TGCGCCAGCAGCTTGTCAGGGCTAACCGGGGAGCTGTTTTTT CASSLSGLTGELFF
- TRBJ1-4 TRBV30 - 14 TGTGCCTGGAACATGGGGGGGATTAATGAAAAACTGTTTTTT CAWNMGGINEKLFF
- TRBJ2-3 TRBV7-6 TRBD2 15 TGTGCCAGCAGCTTAGATCGGGGGGGGCAAGATACGCAGTATTTT CASSLDRGGQDTQYF
- TRBJ2-1 TRBV7-2 TRBD2 14 TGTGCCAGCAGCCGAGGGACTAGCGGGAGATCAGCGTTCTTC CASSRGTSGRSAFF
- TRBJ2-4 TRBV5-4 TRBD1 13 TGTGCCAGCAGCTTGGACAGGGGAAACATTCAGTACTTC CASSLDRGNIQYF
- TRBJ1-5 TRBV28 - 13 TGTGCCAGCAGTCCCCCCGGCAATCAGCCCCAGCATTTT CASSPPGNQPQHF
- TRBJ1-6 TRBV30 - 15 TGTGCCTGGAGCTCCTCAGGGCCCAGTCGTTCACCCCTCCACTTT CAWSSSGPSRSPLHF
- TRBJ1-3 TRBV18 TRBD1 15 TGTGCCAGCTCACCAGGCGGGACAGGGACGAACACCATATATTTT CASSPGGTGTNTIYF
- TRBJ2-7 TRBV5-4 TRBD1 15 TGTGCCAGCAGCACAACCGGGACAGGGGCCTACGAGCAGTACTTC CASSTTGTGAYEQYF
many TRBJ2-2 TRBV7-2 TRBD2 13 TGTGCCAGCAGTAGCGGGGGGGCCGGGGAGCTGTTTTTT CASSSGGAGELFF
- TRBJ2-7 TRBV19 TRBD2 16 TGTGCCAGTAGTCCCACCTCGAGCGGGGGGCCTTTGGAGCAGTACTTC CASSPTSSGGPLEQYF
- TRBJ1-4 TRBV5-1 - 15 TGCGCCAGCAGCTTGGAGGGACGGATTAATGAAAAACTGTTTTTT CASSLEGRINEKLFF
once TRBJ1-2 TRBV7-8 - 15 TGTGCCAGCACCCCCAGGGGAGGGGCCAGCTATGGCTACACCTTC CASTPRGGASYGYTF
once TRBJ1-6 TRBV6-5 - 13 TGTGCCAGCATGTCGTGGATAGGGTCACCCCTCCACTTT CASMSWIGSPLHF